The source of this T cell receptor beta chain is a study of T-cell reconstitution after alpha-beta-depleted transplantation in children. This clonotype occurred a few times. This sample's TCRbeta library carried unique molecular identifier barcodes. Each CDR3 protein gets one entry after TCRdb re-called the PCR reads with MiXCR. The sample yields around 340,000 distinct CDR3 sequences, about 14% seen once. The V segment lost 4 bases and the J segment 3 bases; nucleotides outside the gene matches: 3. Germline values: CDR1 SEHNR, CDR2 FQNEAQ (reference sequence). The CDR3 contains 14 residues. The V gene is TRBV7-9, the J gene TRBJ1-5, with 7 positions matching TRBD1. Specimen: PBMCs, collected from the stem cell graft. The sequence derives from a human donor who donated a stem cell graft to a child with Fanconi anemia. The CDR3 spells CASSYGTVNQPQHF. Written as DNA, the CDR3 is TGTGCCAGCAGCTACGGGACAGTCAATCAGCCCCAGCATTTT.